Only a few counts were recorded for the clone carrying this T cell receptor beta chain. PCR primers comprised 60 Vbeta and 13 Jbeta primers. The repertoire was sequenced with immunoSEQ multiplex PCR; TCRdb's copy has only in-frame clones and lacks some. The table lists about 160,000 clones, 65% to 90% of them singletons. This sample is drawn from a study of cytomegalovirus exposure and HLA in healthy donors. Germline CDR1 is LNHDA and CDR2 is SQIVND (reference sequence). The CDR3 length is 13 residues. V gave up 7 bases and J gave up 8 bases; unmatched junction bases: 6. This sequence joins TRBV19 and TRBJ2-4; 9 positions agree with TRBD1. The sample taken for sequencing was PBMCs. The TCR sequence derives from a man over 45 in good health and CMV-seropositive. The CDR3 region is CASTGTGRDIQYF. The CDR3 region has the DNA TGTGCCAGTACAGGGACAGGGCGGGACATTCAGTACTTC.